Below are 16 T cell receptor beta chains sequenced from a single sample in a study of cytomegalovirus exposure and HLA in healthy donors. Clones were sequenced by immunoSEQ multiplex PCR, and TCRdb holds only the in-frame ones, with some missing. The repertoire holds 150,000 to 200,000 clones, with approximately 80% as singletons. The sequencing sample was made of PBMCs. Receptors originate from a man aged 25-45 years in good health and CMV-seropositive.

The chain couples TRBV29-1 to TRBJ2-1; 8 bases fit TRBD2. The CDR3 has 17 amino acids. The junction had 22 bases not matched to a gene; V was cut back by 6 bases and J by 9 bases. From germline, CDR1 is SQVTM and CDR2 ANQGSEA. The DNA for the CDR3 is TGCAGCGTGGGCCCTCGACTAGCGTTTAATGTAATGGGTGAGCAGTTCTTC. This encodes CSVGPRLAFNVMGEQFF.

This clone occurred a few times. V gene TRBV5-6 combines with J gene TRBJ2-3; D not certain. Germline assignment: CDR1 SGHDT and CDR2 YYEEEE. The CDR3 runs 14 residues. V was pared by 4 bases and J by 7 bases, with 16 bases between. The CDR3 DNA is TGTGCCAGCAGCCCAACTATACCCACGAATACGCAGTATTTT. Amino acids: CASSPTIPTNTQYF.

CDR3 sequence: CASSQRPSGYSGANVLTF. CDR3 DNA sequence: TGTGCCAGCAGCCAAAGACCCTCCGGGTACTCTGGGGCCAACGTCCTGACTTTC. V and J are TRBV7-6 and TRBJ2-6, with no clear D. The CDR3 has 18 residues. V shed 5 bases and J shed 0 bases, with 17 bases lying between them. The germline V gene has CDR1 SGHVS and CDR2 FNYEAQ.

The V and J genes are TRBV19 and TRBJ1-4; D call uncertain. Trimming took off 5 bases at V and 4 bases at J, with 8 bases between the two ends. Germline V gene data show CDR1 as LNHDA and CDR2 as SQIVND (reference sequence). The CDR3 is made up of 13 amino acids. CDR3 coding DNA: TGTGCCAGTAGTCTAGGCTATAATGAAAAACTGTTTTTT. It specifies CASSLGYNEKLFF.

V and J are TRBV9 and TRBJ2-3, with D maybe TRBD1 (6 bases). Trimming stripped 3 bases from V and 0 bases from J, with 8 bases between. Germline CDR1 and CDR2: SGDLS and YYNGEE. This CDR3 has 14 amino acids. In nucleotides, the CDR3 is TGTGCCAGCAGCGCGGACAGAAGCACAGATACGCAGTATTTT. Its translation is CASSADRSTDTQYF.

The chain uses TRBV5-5 and TRBJ1-2; 8 bases fit TRBD1. With 4 bases clipped from V and 3 bases from J, the junction kept 2 bases outside the gene matches. CDR3 length: 13 amino acids. Germline V CDR1 and CDR2: SGHKS, YYEKEE (reference sequence). In DNA, the CDR3 is TGTGCCAGCAGCCAGGGACAGGACTATGGCTACACCTTC. It is translated as CASSQGQDYGYTF.

The chain carries TRBV5-6 and TRBJ2-6, with TRBD2 as a possible D gene (6 bases). The V end was cut by 0 bases, the J end by 0 bases, with 13 bases between. The germline CDR1 and CDR2 sequences are SGHDT and YYEEEE. CDR3 length: 18 residues. Written as DNA, the CDR3 is TGTGCCAGCAGCTTGGGGCGGGGCCGCGTCTCTGGGGCCAACGTCCTGACTTTC. It translates to CASSLGRGRVSGANVLTF. The full variable domain, with the rest looked up from reference TRBV5-6 and TRBJ2-6, is DAGVTQSPTHLIKTRGQQVTLRCSPKSGHDTVSWYQQALGQGPQFIFQYYEEEERQRGNFPDRFSGHQFPNYSSELNVNALLLGDSALYLCASSLGRGRVSGANVLTFGAGSRLTVL.

The chain employs TRBV5-8 and TRBJ2-1; perhaps TRBD1 as D (5 bases). V was pared by 1 base and J by 1 base, with 12 bases between. Germline values: CDR1 SGHTS, CDR2 YDEGEE. The CDR3 runs to 16 residues. The CDR3 sequence: CASSLFLGQSYNEQFF. CDR3 sequence (DNA): TGTGCCAGCAGCTTGTTTCTGGGGCAATCCTACAATGAGCAGTTCTTC. The full variable domain, completed using reference TRBV5-8 and TRBJ2-1, is EAGVTQSPTHLIKTRGQQATLRCSPISGHTSVYWYQQALGLGLQFLLWYDEGEERNRGNFPPRFSGRQFPNYSSELNVNALELEDSALYLCASSLFLGQSYNEQFFGPGTRLTVL.

This clone was found once. The chain combines TRBV27 with TRBJ1-2, with D uncertain. V was clipped by 2 bases and J by 10 bases, with 14 bases between them. The CDR3 totals 13 residues. Germline loops: CDR1 MNHEY, CDR2 SMNVEV (reference sequence). The CDR3 sequence is CASSLTIEAAYTF. CDR3 bases: TGTGCCAGCAGTTTAACAATCGAGGCTGCCTACACCTTC.

This chain joins TRBV29-1 and TRBJ2-4; a possible D gene is TRBD2 (6 bases). CDR1 is SQVTM and CDR2 is ANQGSEA in the germline V gene. The length of the CDR3 is 14 residues. V dropped 4 bases and J dropped 0 bases, with 10 bases sitting between them. The CDR3 region has the DNA TGCAGCGTTGTTAGGGGACTAGCCAAAAACATTCAGTACTTC. Its translation: CSVVRGLAKNIQYF.

The V gene is TRBV11-3, the J gene TRBJ2-1, with TRBD1 matching 10 bases. Germline V gene lookup returns CDR1 SGHNT and CDR2 YENEEA. This CDR3 comprises 11 residues. Germline trimming cut 4 bases from V and 13 bases from J; bases unmatched to any gene: 1. CDR3 in DNA: TGTGCCAGCAGCTCGACAGGGGGCCAGTTCTTC. It codes for CASSSTGGQFF.

The chain links TRBV4-3 to TRBJ2-1; tentatively, D is TRBD2 (7 bases). This CDR3 spans 15 amino acids. Per the germline V gene, CDR1 is LGHNA and CDR2 is YSLEER. Trimming took off 5 bases at V and 5 bases at J, with 16 bases between the two ends. The CDR3 DNA reads TGCGCCAGCAGCGGAGCGAGGGGGGGAAACAATGAGCAGTTCTTC. Translation: CASSGARGGNNEQFF.

CDR3 loop: CASSSSRGLVNTEAFF. The CDR3 nucleotides are TGCGCCAGCAGCTCCTCAAGAGGGCTGGTGAACACTGAAGCTTTCTTT. The chain combines TRBV4-3 with TRBJ1-1, with D unresolved. Between the trimmed V and J ends, which lost 5 bases and 0 bases, there was a span of 16 bases. CDR3 size: 16 residues. CDR1 LGHNA and CDR2 YSLEER come from the germline V gene.

The gene calls are TRBV9 and TRBJ1-2; D unclear. The CDR3 is made up of 16 amino acids. CDR1 is SGDLS, CDR2 YYNGEE, per germline. V was shortened by 0 bases and J by 6 bases, with 18 bases between the two germline ends. In nucleotides, the CDR3 is TGTGCCAGCAGCGTAGCCCCGAATTTCGGGGTGGATGGCTACACCTTC. Its translation: CASSVAPNFGVDGYTF.

This clone has only a few counts. This chain joins TRBV10-3 and TRBJ2-7; tentative D call: TRBD2 (6 bases). There are 15 residues in the CDR3. Germline CDR1 reads ENHRY; CDR2 reads SYGVKD. The V end lost 0 bases, the J end lost 2 bases, and 11 bases lay between the germline ends. CDR3 nucleotides: TGTGCCATCAGTGAGTCTACGGGAGCTACCTACGAGCAGTACTTC. Translation gives CAISESTGATYEQYF.

This clone was counted only a few times. The chain joins TRBV7-8 to TRBJ2-7; TRBD2 matches at 7 bases. Germline trimming cut 2 bases from V and 2 bases from J; bases unmatched to any gene: 6. Per germline, CDR1 SGHVS and CDR2 FQNEAQ. The CDR3 sequence is 15 residues long. CDR3 sequence reads: CASSLSSGEPYEQYF. The CDR3 region has the DNA TGTGCCAGCAGCTTATCGAGCGGGGAGCCCTACGAGCAGTACTTC.